The clone carrying this T cell receptor beta chain was seen a handful of times. The data are from a study of T cell responses to AZD1222 COVID-19 vaccine. Libraries were prepared by immunoSEQ multiplex PCR; TCRdb keeps only in-frame clonotypes and omits some of them. The data contain some 150,000 clones, roughly nine tenths of them seen just once; the ten biggest clones take up about 5%. The CDR3 is made up of 15 amino acids. Trimming shortened V by 7 bases and J by 5 bases, and 21 bases separated the two germline ends. Germline loops: CDR1 SGHRS, CDR2 YFSETQ. This rearrangement joins TRBV5-1 to TRBJ1-2, with D possibly matching TRBD1 (5 bases). Sequencing was performed on peripheral blood, taken on day 0 of MenACWY control vaccination. The clonotype comes from an adult in good health. CDR3 bases: TGCGCCAGCGGTACCCCCCGGGACGGAACATATGGCTACACCTTC. This gives the protein CASGTPRDGTYGYTF.